A single sample gave rise to the 11 T cell receptor beta chains below, sequenced in a study of PD-L1 blockade in urothelial cancer. The protocol was immunoSEQ multiplex PCR, while the TCRdb copy is restricted to in-frame clones and leaves out a portion. The data hold approximately 67,000 clones, with approximately 86% observed a single time. Regarding time point: pretreatment peripheral blood. This material consisted of PBMCs, taken around atezolizumab (anti-PD-L1) treatment. The receptors were gathered from a man aged 55 to 70 with urothelial cancer.

With respect to this clone: The sample has other DNA sequences that encode this CDR3 too. The V gene is TRBV15, the J gene TRBJ2-2; tentatively, D is TRBD2 (5 bases). The V gene's germline CDR1 is LNHNV and CDR2 YYDKDF (reference sequence). The ends were cut back, 5 bases at V and 5 bases at J, with 15 bases in the middle. The CDR3 runs to 15 residues. CDR3 amino acids: CATSPRRVDTGELFF. In nucleotides, the CDR3 is TGTGCCACCAGCCCCCGGCGGGTCGATACCGGGGAGCTGTTTTTT.

The V and J genes are TRBV11-3 and TRBJ1-4; 10 bases align to TRBD1. CDR1 and CDR2 from the germline V gene are SGHNT and YENEEA. The CDR3 contains 18 residues. The J segment lost 2 bases and the V segment lost 5 bases, leaving 11 bases of the junction unmatched. CDR3 bases: TGTGCCAGCAGCCCAGCCCGGGGACAGGGGAGGACTAATGAAAAACTGTTTTTT. Protein product: CASSPARGQGRTNEKLFF.

The chain is built from TRBV6-5 and TRBJ2-1; 12 positions match TRBD2. The CDR3 runs to 15 residues. Germline trimming cut 6 bases from V and 3 bases from J; bases unmatched to any gene: 3. Looked up from germline, CDR1 is MNHEY and CDR2 is SVGAGI. CDR3 bases: TGTGCCAGCAGAGGGACTAGCGGGCGCTACAATGAGCAGTTCTTC. Translating gives CASRGTSGRYNEQFF.

In nucleotides, the CDR3 is TGTGCCAGCAGCTTAGCGGTAGCGGGGATCACAGATACGCAGTATTTT. Protein sequence: CASSLAVAGITDTQYF. The chain links TRBV7-2 to TRBJ2-3, with TRBD2 matching 8 bases. Losses at the gene ends were 0 bases for V and 2 bases for J; bases not matched to a gene: 4. There are 16 residues in the CDR3. Germline CDR1 reads SGHTA; CDR2 reads FQGNSA.

The chain employs TRBV5-5 and TRBJ2-5; tentative D call: TRBD2 (6 bases). Trimming pared 4 bases from V and 4 bases from J, leaving 14 bases between. The CDR3 has 14 residues. Looked up from germline, CDR1 is SGHKS and CDR2 is YYEKEE (reference sequence). CDR3 bases: TGTGCCAGCAGCCGCCGGGACTTTGGAGAGACCCAGTACTTC. Amino acid sequence: CASSRRDFGETQYF. Full variable domain (rest looked up from reference TRBV5-5 and TRBJ2-5): DAGVTQSPTHLIKTRGQQVTLRCSPISGHKSVSWYQQVLGQGPQFIFQYYEKEERGRGNFPDRFSARQFPNYSSELNVNALLLGDSALYLCASSRRDFGETQYFGPGTRLLVL.

This clone was counted a single time. The chain couples TRBV6-5 to TRBJ2-7, with D perhaps matching TRBD2 (5 bases). V lost 7 bases to trimming and J lost 3 bases, with 16 bases between them. This CDR3 region has 14 residues. The germline V gene has CDR1 MNHEY and CDR2 SVGAGI. CDR3 residues: CASNRGGWDYEQYF. CDR3 nucleotide sequence: TGTGCCAGCAACAGAGGAGGTTGGGACTACGAGCAGTACTTC.

The CDR3, as DNA: TGCGCCAGCAGCCCGATAGCGGGGGGGCCCGCAGATACGCAGTATTTT. The encoded protein is CASSPIAGGPADTQYF. The chain combines TRBV5-1 with TRBJ2-3, with 11 positions matching TRBD2. The germline V gene encodes CDR1 SGHRS and CDR2 YFSETQ. V lost 4 bases and J lost 4; bases outside the gene matches: 8. CDR3 length: 16 amino acids.

This chain uses TRBV4-1 with TRBJ2-7, with 8 bases lining up with TRBD1. Germline V CDR1 and CDR2: MGHRA, YSYEKL. The CDR3 extends over 15 amino acids. V dropped 3 bases and J dropped 7; count of bases not matched to a gene: 11. CDR3 residues: CASSQDNTGGREQYF. The DNA of the CDR3 is TGCGCCAGCAGCCAGGACAACACAGGGGGACGGGAGCAGTACTTC.

The J gene is TRBJ1-6, the V gene TRBV18; the match to TRBD1 covers 9 bases. V was pared by 1 base and J by 11 bases, with 9 bases of the junction left unmatched. This CDR3 comprises 16 residues. Germline CDR1 and CDR2: KGHSH and LQKENI. The CDR3 nucleotides read TGTGCCAGCTCACCACAGGCCGGACAGGGGAGTACACCCCTCCACTTT. Its translation: CASSPQAGQGSTPLHF. The whole variable domain, filled in from reference TRBV18 and TRBJ1-6, reads NAGVMQNPRHLVRRRGQEARLRCSPMKGHSHVYWYRQLPEEGLKFMVYLQKENIIDESGMPKERFSAEFPKEGPSILRIQQVVRGDSAAYFCASSPQAGQGSTPLHFGNGTRLTVT.

The V gene is TRBV6-1, the J gene TRBJ2-5, with no clear D. The germline gives CDR1 MNHNS, CDR2 SASEGT. Trimming pared 1 base from V and 2 bases from J, leaving 11 bases between. This CDR3 has 15 residues. CDR3 DNA sequence: TGTGCCAGCAGTGAAGTGCGAGGTGGGCAAGAGACCCAGTACTTC. This codes for CASSEVRGGQETQYF.

The chain uses TRBV9 and TRBJ2-3; D is unclear. Trimming stripped 4 bases from V and 4 bases from J, with 7 bases between. Germline-derived CDR1 and CDR2 are SGDLS and YYNGEE. The CDR3 contains 12 residues. The CDR3 coding sequence is TGTGCCAGCAGCTTCAGCGCAGATACGCAGTATTTT. This sequence encodes CASSFSADTQYF.